The source of this TCR beta chain is a study of blood T cell repertoires in COVID-19 (dated by TCRdb to 2020 to 2022). Concerning the study at large: The collaborator samples originated in the United States, Italy and Spain and spanned the acute and convalescent phases of COVID-19. The material from the prospective study consisted of cDNA or gDNA derived from T cells, B-cell-depleted T cells, or PBMCs. The dataset comprised deeply sampled blood TCRbeta repertoires from subjects exposed to, actively infected with, or recovered from COVID-19. The repertoires were released in a freely available public database meant as a resource for research on the immune response to SARS-CoV-2. Samples were obtained from the ongoing ImmuneRACE study (first 160 participants) and from over 1,000 subjects provided by 6 global collaborators. A de-identified subject ID, COVID-19 status, age in years and sex were almost always included in the sample metadata. Where available, HLA class I and class II types were obtained from metadata supplied by the sample provider rather than from assay-based typing. General conclusions and limits of the study: The quantity of clinical and demographic metadata differed by source and by participant and was supplied without curation.

The immunoSEQ Assay, a bias-controlled multiplex PCR, was used to amplify TCRbeta CDR3 regions from genomic DNA. The original methods were these. The number of nucleated cells in each sample was estimated by amplification of reference gene primers within the assay. Sequence reads were collapsed and filtered to measure the absolute abundance of every unique TCRbeta CDR3 rearrangement. Productive Simpson clonality was computed per sample as the square root of Simpson's diversity index over productive rearrangements. In its TCRdb copy, this immuneACCESS table keeps in-frame sequences only and misses some clones. Where compared with another copy, unresolved V genes explain less than half of these, and the others have no known cause. That table furnishes V, J and clone size, whereas the DNA furnished D and trimming. The sample table records about 210,000 clones; roughly nine tenths of these occur just once. Around 0.72% of the sample rests with the top ten.

Whole blood was collected in K2EDTA tubes by collaborating institutions according to the institutions' own protocols. For TCRbeta analysis, collaborators shipped samples in one of three forms: frozen whole blood, isolated PBMCs, or DNA extracted from either of those sample types. For this clone: Its recognized antigen is unknown. Base qualities are not recorded, but no much larger clone differs from it by a single base.

The sequenced material came from peripheral blood. This sequence originates from a man aged 40-55 years with acute or convalescent COVID-19.

The CDR3 here reads CASSSDRVFGDTQYF. The sequence in DNA is TGTGCCAGCAGCTCTGACAGGGTCTTTGGAGATACGCAGTATTTT. The sequence is built from TRBV11-3 and TRBJ2-3; TRBD1 lines up with 7 middle nucleotides. From the germline V gene, CDR1 is SGHNT and CDR2 is YENEEA. The CDR3 goes from the cysteine to the phenylalanine over 15 residues. Only the CDR3 portion is preserved as DNA: 45 bases, with reading frame beginning at the first base. The junction shows trimming of 4 bases on V and 5 bases on J, and the gene matches do not reach 9 bases of it.